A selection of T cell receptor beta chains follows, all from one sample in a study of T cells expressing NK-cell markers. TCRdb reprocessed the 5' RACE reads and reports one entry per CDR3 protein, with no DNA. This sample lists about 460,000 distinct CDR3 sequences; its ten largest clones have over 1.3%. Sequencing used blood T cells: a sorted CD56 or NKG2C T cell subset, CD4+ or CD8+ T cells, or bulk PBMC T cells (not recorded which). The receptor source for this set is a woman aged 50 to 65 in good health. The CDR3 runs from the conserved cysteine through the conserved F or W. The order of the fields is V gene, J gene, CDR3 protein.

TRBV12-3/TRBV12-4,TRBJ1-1,CASSPRGGRTEAFF
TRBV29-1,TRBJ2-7,CSVVAQGAVYEQYF
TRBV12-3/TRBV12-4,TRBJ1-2,CASSPRVPYGYTF
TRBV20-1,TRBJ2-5,CSAQGGGGLQETQYF
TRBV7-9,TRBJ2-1,CASSFFSLSSYNEQFF
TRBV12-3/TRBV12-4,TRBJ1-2,CASSSNYGYTF
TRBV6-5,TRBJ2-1,CASSYGTGESEQFF
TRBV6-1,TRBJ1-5,CASGPPGQTSAQPQHF
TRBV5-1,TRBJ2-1,CASSRSGQGSYNEQFF
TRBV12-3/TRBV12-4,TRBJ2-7,CASSHEVRLYEQYF
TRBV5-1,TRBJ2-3,CASKGGRGADTQYF
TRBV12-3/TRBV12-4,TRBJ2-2,CASNGDRGAGELFF
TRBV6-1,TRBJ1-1,CATRAGQGNTEAFF
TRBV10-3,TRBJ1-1,CAIRATGNTEAFF